A selection of T cell receptor beta chains follows, all from one sample in a study of T cells in Graves' hyperthyroidism and ophthalmopathy. TCRdb redid the calling of the multiplex PCR reads with MiXCR, one entry per CDR3 protein. This table holds more than 500,000 distinct CDR3 sequences, more than 15% found once. Material: blood. The receptors originated from a woman aged 30 to 39 with Graves' ophthalmopathy. Both conserved end residues are part of each CDR3. The D gene is left open where the match is weak. Size is omitted from some rows. Given values are once, few, many or a class for expanded clones.

few,TRBJ1-4,TRBD1,TRBV29-1,CSVVRDPAGTGDEKLFF
many,TRBJ1-5,.,TRBV20-1,CSARRQYSNQPQHF
.,TRBJ2-7,.,TRBV7-2,CASSLGNGAYTYEQYF
.,TRBJ1-2,TRBD1,TRBV29-1,CSVLGGGGGYTF
many,TRBJ2-3,.,TRBV7-8,CASSSPGPTDTQYF
many,TRBJ2-7,.,TRBV6-2/TRBV6-3,CASSSSGVIYEQYF
.,TRBJ1-6,TRBD1,TRBV2,CASSEGQGVISPLHF
many,TRBJ1-1,TRBD1,TRBV18,CASSPLQGYDTEAFF
.,TRBJ2-1,.,TRBV29-1,CSVAFGRGSYNEQFF
.,TRBJ1-2,.,TRBV29-1,CSASKQGNYGYTF
many,TRBJ1-2,.,TRBV30,CAWKREGGYTF
.,TRBJ2-2,.,TRBV10-1,CASSDREDTGELVF
few,TRBJ1-4,.,TRBV5-1,CASSGGTTSYEKLFF
many,TRBJ1-1,.,TRBV6-1,CASRDRKGRMNTEAFF
many,TRBJ1-6,.,TRBV4-2,CASSQDLTDNSPLHF
many,TRBJ2-7,.,TRBV28,CASSLVGVSEQYF
many,TRBJ2-5,.,TRBV29-1,CSVPRGGRETQYF
many,TRBJ1-1,TRBD1,TRBV7-9,CASIYSGGKAFF
few,TRBJ2-2,.,TRBV10-2,CASSEGGGELFF
many,TRBJ2-5,.,TRBV28,CATLSRPRNDRQETQYF
many,TRBJ1-2,.,TRBV18,CASSPGMGGYTF
many,TRBJ1-5,.,TRBV6-1,CASSFQGHSNQPQHF
many,TRBJ2-2,.,TRBV12-3/TRBV12-4,CASSPTGPSVTGELFF
many,TRBJ2-1,.,TRBV12-3/TRBV12-4,CASSPIGNGARYNEQFF
.,TRBJ2-3,.,TRBV3-1,CASSQGTYTQYF
many,TRBJ2-7,.,TRBV13,CASSPPWQESYEQYF
.,TRBJ2-7,TRBD2,TRBV4-3,CASSHIAGATPYEQYF
.,TRBJ2-2,TRBD2,TRBV6-1,CASSKTSGRTTGELFF
many,TRBJ2-7,TRBD1,TRBV5-8,CASSYITGGHEQYF
few,TRBJ2-2,.,TRBV7-6,CASRPSSTGELFF
many,TRBJ2-7,.,TRBV11-2,CASSTQIFYEQYF
many,TRBJ1-2,.,TRBV28,CASSSRGGRQIYNYGYTF
.,TRBJ1-1,.,TRBV5-6,CASSLGGYLGTEAFF
.,TRBJ2-1,.,TRBV24-1,CATMGDRDEQFF
few,TRBJ1-1,.,TRBV20-1,CSAAPHRMNTEAFF
few,TRBJ2-1,.,TRBV27,CASSKGQFPHEQFF
many,TRBJ2-7,TRBD1,TRBV5-1,CASSLTGDLEQYF
.,TRBJ1-2,TRBD1,TRBV29-1,CSVERDSRSYTF
few,TRBJ2-7,TRBD2,TRBV19,CASSISLADFYEQYF